The rows below give T cell receptor beta chains drawn from one sample of a study of T cell responses to AZD1222 COVID-19 vaccine. TCRdb keeps only in-frame clones here, not all; method: immunoSEQ multiplex PCR. The data show approximately 130,000 clones, about 89% seen once. The sequenced sample was peripheral blood, obtained 28 days after the second AZD1222 dose. The receptors shown here come from an adult who received the AZD1222 COVID-19 vaccine. Each CDR3 is given with its conserved first and last residue. A D gene is named only where the DNA matches it firmly. The size entry is marked missing in some rows and otherwise reads once, few, many or a size class.

abundance	j_gene	v_gene	d_gene	CDR3aa	CDR3nt
few	TRBJ2-1	TRBV4-2	TRBD1	CASSREGTGGFEQFF	TGTGCCAGCAGCCGGGAGGGGACAGGGGGCTTCGAGCAGTTCTTC
-	TRBJ2-7	TRBV2	TRBD2	CASSEWREYEQYF	TGTGCCAGCAGTGAATGGCGGGAGTATGAGCAGTACTTC
-	TRBJ2-2	TRBV7-9	TRBD2	CASSQGTSGSDTGELFF	TGTGCCAGCAGCCAAGGGACTAGCGGGAGTGACACCGGGGAGCTGTTTTTT
-	TRBJ1-2	TRBV20-1	TRBD1	CSASPQGAGGYTF	TGCAGTGCTAGTCCCCAGGGGGCTGGGGGCTACACCTTC
-	TRBJ1-2	TRBV6-1	-	CASSEALRGWVLGYTF	TGTGCCAGCAGTGAAGCGCTGAGGGGTTGGGTCCTTGGCTACACCTTC
once	TRBJ1-4	TRBV18	TRBD1	CASSPGQGASTNEKLFF	TGTGCCAGCTCACCGGGACAGGGGGCGTCGACTAATGAAAAACTGTTTTTT
-	TRBJ1-1	TRBV3-1/TRBV3-2	-	CASSPRDTEAFF	TGTGCCAGCAGCCCAAGAGATACTGAAGCTTTCTTT
-	TRBJ1-2	TRBV6-2/TRBV6-3	-	CASSDSGYGYTF	TGTGCCAGCAGTGACAGTGGATATGGCTACACCTTC
-	TRBJ1-5	TRBV6-6	-	CASSYGGVGQPQHF	TGTGCCAGCAGTTACGGGGGGGTTGGTCAGCCCCAGCATTTT
-	TRBJ1-1	TRBV7-5	-	CARSPRDSLAFF	TGTGCCAGAAGCCCTCGGGACAGCTTAGCTTTCTTT
-	TRBJ2-2	TRBV5-1	TRBD2	CASSLGTSGYTGELFF	TGCGCCAGCAGCCTTGGGACTAGCGGATACACCGGGGAGCTGTTTTTT
-	TRBJ1-5	TRBV6-5	-	CASSYSAGNNQPQHF	TGTGCCAGCAGTTACTCAGCAGGGAACAATCAGCCCCAGCATTTT
-	TRBJ1-1	TRBV20-1	-	CSASTRWVMNTEAFF	TGCAGTGCTAGTACCAGGTGGGTCATGAACACTGAAGCTTTCTTT
-	TRBJ2-7	TRBV9	TRBD2	CASSAGLANKRSEQYF	TGTGCCAGCAGCGCCGGACTAGCGAATAAGCGGTCCGAGCAGTACTTC
-	TRBJ1-2	TRBV6-5	-	CASKWGAGNGYTF	TGTGCCAGCAAATGGGGGGCTGGAAACGGCTACACCTTC
-	TRBJ1-5	TRBV6-2/TRBV6-3	-	CASSPSGGRGGSNQPQHF	TGTGCCAGCAGTCCCTCCGGGGGGAGGGGAGGTAGCAATCAGCCCCAGCATTTT
-	TRBJ2-7	TRBV5-1	TRBD2	CASSLQGLAEEQYF	TGCGCCAGCAGCTTACAGGGACTAGCGGAAGAGCAGTACTTC
-	TRBJ2-7	TRBV5-1	TRBD1	CASSLVDRDYEQYF	TGCGCCAGCAGCTTGGTCGACAGGGACTACGAGCAGTACTTC
-	TRBJ2-1	TRBV10-1	TRBD1	CASSESGQGFDEQFF	TGCGCCAGCAGTGAGTCGGGACAGGGATTTGATGAGCAGTTCTTC
-	TRBJ1-1	TRBV2	-	CASSSQGTNTEAFF	TGTGCCAGCAGTTCCCAGGGGACGAACACTGAAGCTTTCTTT
-	TRBJ2-1	TRBV4-2	-	CASSQDEVLSSYNEQFF	TGTGCCAGCAGCCAAGATGAGGTCCTGAGCTCCTACAATGAGCAGTTCTTC
-	TRBJ1-3	TRBV7-9	-	CASSFTYSGNTIYF	TGTGCCAGCAGCTTTACTTACTCTGGAAACACCATATATTTT
-	TRBJ2-1	TRBV4-3	-	CASSQQISREQFF	TGCGCCAGCAGCCAACAGATCAGCCGTGAGCAGTTCTTC
once	TRBJ1-1	TRBV25-1	-	CASSDAKWDTEAFF	TGTGCCAGCAGTGATGCAAAATGGGACACTGAAGCTTTCTTT
-	TRBJ2-7	TRBV5-6	-	CASSLGAGSFYEQYF	TGTGCCAGCAGCTTGGGGGCAGGGAGCTTCTACGAGCAGTACTTC
-	TRBJ2-1	TRBV2	TRBD2	CASKGLAAGNEQFF	TGTGCCAGCAAGGGACTAGCCGCTGGCAATGAGCAGTTCTTC
few	TRBJ2-3	TRBV27	-	CASSWGTDTQYF	TGTGCCAGCAGCTGGGGCACAGATACGCAGTATTTT
-	TRBJ1-6	TRBV23-1	-	CASRRNPLGGYNSPLHF	TGCGCCAGCAGACGTAATCCTCTAGGGGGCTATAATTCACCCCTCCACTTT
-	TRBJ2-7	TRBV5-8	TRBD1	CASSPYQDRGSVQYF	TGTGCCAGCAGCCCGTACCAAGACAGGGGATCGGTGCAGTACTTC
-	TRBJ2-3	TRBV7-2	-	CASSLNPADTQYF	TGTGCCAGCAGCTTAAATCCCGCAGATACGCAGTATTTT
-	TRBJ1-5	TRBV4-1	-	CASSLDRGAYNSNQPQHF	TGCGCCAGCAGCCTAGACAGAGGTGCCTACAATAGCAATCAGCCCCAGCATTTT
-	TRBJ1-5	TRBV6-1	-	CASSLVPYSNQPQHF	TGTGCCAGCAGCTTGGTACCTTACAGCAATCAGCCCCAGCATTTT
-	TRBJ2-7	TRBV6-5	TRBD2	CASSWGLAGSYEQYF	TGTGCCAGCAGTTGGGGCCTAGCGGGTTCCTACGAGCAGTACTTC
-	TRBJ1-1	TRBV6-5	TRBD1	CASSLDRERTEAFF	TGTGCCAGCAGTCTGGACAGGGAGCGCACTGAAGCTTTCTTT
-	TRBJ1-5	TRBV4-1	-	CASSPGLSGQPQHF	TGCGCCAGCAGCCCCGGACTTTCCGGCCAGCCCCAGCATTTT
-	TRBJ2-5	TRBV3-1/TRBV3-2	-	CASSQVGTPAGETQYF	TGTGCCAGCAGCCAAGTAGGGACTCCTGCCGGGGAGACCCAGTACTTC
-	TRBJ1-2	TRBV21-1	-	CASSKLGPSWTGEPKYGYTF	TGTGCCAGCAGCAAATTGGGGCCCAGTTGGACAGGGGAACCTAAGTATGGCTACACCTTC
-	TRBJ2-1	TRBV30	TRBD2	CAWTRAGPLYNEQFF	TGTGCCTGGACTCGAGCGGGGCCACTATACAATGAGCAGTTCTTC
-	TRBJ2-7	TRBV19	-	CASSLTGLGTYEQYF	TGTGCCAGTAGTCTCACGGGGCTTGGAACCTACGAGCAGTACTTC
-	TRBJ1-2	TRBV2	-	CATADGPNYGYTF	TGTGCCACCGCCGACGGACCTAACTATGGCTACACCTTC
-	TRBJ2-4	TRBV29-1	TRBD2	CSVIGHIAGGLGNIQYF	TGCAGCGTTATCGGACACATAGCGGGGGGGCTGGGAAACATTCAGTACTTC
-	TRBJ1-1	TRBV18	-	CASSPPGDTEAFF	TGTGCCAGCTCACCACCGGGGGACACTGAAGCTTTCTTT
-	TRBJ2-1	TRBV30	-	CACPTSYNEQFF	TGTGCCTGCCCCACCTCCTACAATGAGCAGTTCTTC
few	TRBJ1-5	TRBV7-6	-	CASSPFNNQPQHF	TGTGCCAGCAGCCCCTTCAACAATCAGCCCCAGCATTTT
-	TRBJ1-1	TRBV25-1	-	CASSVNTEAFF	TGTGCCAGCAGTGTGAACACTGAAGCTTTCTTT
-	TRBJ2-7	TRBV27	-	CASSLRVGGHLSSYEQYF	TGTGCCAGCAGTTTAAGAGTCGGTGGGCATCTGAGCTCCTACGAGCAGTACTTC
-	TRBJ1-6	TRBV3-1/TRBV3-2	TRBD1	CASSARQGNSPLHF	TGTGCCAGCAGCGCCCGACAGGGAAATTCACCCCTCCACTTT
medium-sized	TRBJ2-2	TRBV11-2	-	CASSFGPYTGELFF	TGTGCCAGCAGCTTTGGCCCTTACACCGGGGAGCTGTTTTTT
-	TRBJ1-2	TRBV6-5	TRBD1	CASSWGWDSNYGYTF	TGTGCCAGCAGTTGGGGATGGGACAGCAACTATGGCTACACCTTC
-	TRBJ1-2	TRBV19	-	CASSMVPNGYTF	TGTGCCAGTAGTATGGTCCCGAATGGCTACACCTTC
few	TRBJ1-6	TRBV5-6	-	CASSLSFGQVESPLHF	TGTGCCAGCAGCTTGTCATTCGGCCAAGTCGAGTCACCCCTCCACTTT
medium-sized	TRBJ2-7	TRBV7-3	TRBD1	CASSRGTGEAYEQYF	TGTGCCAGCAGCCGCGGGACAGGGGAAGCCTACGAGCAGTACTTC
-	TRBJ2-1	TRBV6-5	TRBD1	CASSYSTGGSGNEQFF	TGTGCCAGCAGTTACTCGACAGGGGGCTCGGGTAATGAGCAGTTCTTC
-	TRBJ2-5	TRBV19	TRBD2	CASGSLAAKETQYF	TGTGCCAGTGGATCACTAGCGGCAAAAGAGACCCAGTACTTC